What follows is one TCR beta chain and its context. This sample was included in a study of blood T cell repertoires in COVID-19. Cohort 3 recovered donors had two negative PCRs, clearance, or symptom resolution. V gave up 2 bases and J gave up 3 bases; unmatched junction bases: 3. Germline V CDR1 and CDR2: GTSNPN, SVGIG (reference sequence). The CDR3 sequence is 13 residues long. Using immunoSEQ multiplex PCR, the repertoire was profiled, and TCRdb retains in-frame clones only, with some absent. The table shows fewer than 250,000 clones, with roughly 85% occurring only once. The chain couples TRBV30 to TRBJ1-2; 7 bases are a match to TRBD1. The receptor was isolated from a young man who had recovered from COVID-19. Sequenced: PBMCs or T cells enriched from blood (not recorded which). This CDR3 is CAWSPGTDYGYTF. The DNA of the CDR3 is TGTGCCTGGAGTCCCGGGACAGACTATGGCTACACCTTC.